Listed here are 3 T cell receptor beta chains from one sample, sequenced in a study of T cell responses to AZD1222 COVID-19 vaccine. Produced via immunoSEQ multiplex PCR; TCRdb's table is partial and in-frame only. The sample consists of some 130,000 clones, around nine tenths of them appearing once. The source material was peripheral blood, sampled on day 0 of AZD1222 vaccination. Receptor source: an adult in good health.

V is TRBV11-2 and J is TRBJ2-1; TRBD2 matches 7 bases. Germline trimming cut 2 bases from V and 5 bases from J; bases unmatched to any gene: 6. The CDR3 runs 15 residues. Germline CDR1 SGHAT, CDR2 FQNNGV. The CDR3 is CASSLPGLPNNEQFF. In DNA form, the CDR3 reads TGTGCCAGCAGCTTACCGGGACTACCTAACAATGAGCAGTTCTTC.

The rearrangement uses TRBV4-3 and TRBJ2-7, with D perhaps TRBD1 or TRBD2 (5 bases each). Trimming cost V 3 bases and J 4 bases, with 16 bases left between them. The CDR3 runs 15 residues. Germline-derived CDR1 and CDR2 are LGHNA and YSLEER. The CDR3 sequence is CASSHLPGTGYEQYF. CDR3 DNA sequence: TGCGCCAGCAGCCACCTTCCGGGGACGGGGTACGAGCAGTACTTC.

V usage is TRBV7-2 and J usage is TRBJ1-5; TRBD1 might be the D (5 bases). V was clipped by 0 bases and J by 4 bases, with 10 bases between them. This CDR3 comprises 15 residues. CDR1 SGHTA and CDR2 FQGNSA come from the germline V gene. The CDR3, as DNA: TGTGCCAGCAGCTTAGCCGGGGGTGGTAATCAGCCCCAGCATTTT. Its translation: CASSLAGGGNQPQHF.